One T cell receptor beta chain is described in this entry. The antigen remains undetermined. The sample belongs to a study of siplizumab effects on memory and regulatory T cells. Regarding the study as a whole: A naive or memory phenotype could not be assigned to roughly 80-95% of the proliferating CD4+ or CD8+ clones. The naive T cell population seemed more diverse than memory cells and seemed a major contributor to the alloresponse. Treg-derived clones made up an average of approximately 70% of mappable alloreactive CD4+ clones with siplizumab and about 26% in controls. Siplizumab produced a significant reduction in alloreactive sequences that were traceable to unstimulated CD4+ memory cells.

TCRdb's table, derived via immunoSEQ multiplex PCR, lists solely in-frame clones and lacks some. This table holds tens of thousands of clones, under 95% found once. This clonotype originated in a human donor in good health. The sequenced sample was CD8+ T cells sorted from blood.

In DNA form, the CDR3 reads TGTGCCAGTAGCCGGGACAGAAACTCCCGGGGGCCCCAGCATTTT. Its protein is CASSRDRNSRGPQHF. The chain combines TRBV19 with TRBJ1-5; TRBD1 matches 7 bases. Trimming removed 6 bases from V and 9 bases from J; junction bases left unmatched: 14. The length of the CDR3 is 15 residues. Germline CDR1 reads LNHDA; CDR2 reads SQIVND (reference sequence). The full variable domain, rest sourced from reference TRBV19 and TRBJ1-5, is DGGITQSPKYLFRKEGQNVTLSCEQNLNHDAMYWYRQDPGQGLRLIYYSQIVNDFQKGDIAEGYSVSREKKESFPLTVTSAQKNPTAFYLCASSRDRNSRGPQHFGDGTRLSIL.